The 9 T cell receptor beta chains below come from one sample, sequenced in a study of blood T cell repertoires in COVID-19 (dated by TCRdb to 2018 to 2021). Libraries were built with the immunoSEQ multiplex PCR assay. What TCRdb holds here is the immuneACCESS table cut down to in-frame rearrangements. Part of the clones is not present; checked against another copy, under half of the missing clones reflect an unresolved V gene, and the others are unexplained. This sample comprises roughly 150,000 clones, 83% of them detected only once. The top ten clonotypes cover over 2% of the sample. Sequencing used peripheral blood. The receptor set was obtained from a woman of 80 years or more with acute or convalescent COVID-19.

The chain recombines TRBV7-7 with TRBJ2-1; D possibly corresponds to TRBD2 (6 bases). Per the germline V gene, CDR1 is SSHAT and CDR2 is FNYEAQ (reference sequence). V was pared by 5 bases and J by 8 bases, with 19 bases between. The CDR3 totals 15 residues. The CDR3: CASSPERAGNHEQFF. The CDR3 region has the DNA TGTGCCAGCAGCCCCGAGAGGGCGGGAAATCATGAGCAGTTCTTC.

V gene TRBV18 combines with J gene TRBJ2-4; 8 nucleotides match TRBD1. The junction had 6 bases not matched to a gene; V was cut back by 2 bases and J by 3 bases. CDR3 length: 16 residues. The germline V gene encodes CDR1 KGHSH and CDR2 LQKENI. The CDR3 sequence is CASSPAGGWGKNIQYF. CDR3 bases: TGTGCCAGCTCACCAGCAGGGGGCTGGGGCAAAAACATTCAGTACTTC.

The chain is built from TRBV19 and TRBJ1-1; D may be TRBD1 (6 bases). The CDR3 totals 14 residues. Germline CDR1 is LNHDA and CDR2 is SQIVND (reference sequence). V was pared by 2 bases and J by 1 base, with 8 bases between. The CDR3 region has the DNA TGTGCCAGTAGTATACTGGACAGGAACACTGAAGCTTTCTTT. Translating gives CASSILDRNTEAFF.

The chain recombines TRBV7-2 with TRBJ2-3, with 9 bases identical to TRBD2. Losses at the gene ends were 2 bases for V and 4 bases for J; bases not matched to a gene: 4. Germline loops: CDR1 SGHTA, CDR2 FQGNSA. The CDR3 has 15 amino acids. The CDR3 region has the DNA TGTGCCAGCAGCTTACACGGACTAGCGTCAGATACGCAGTATTTT. This gives the protein CASSLHGLASDTQYF.

V is TRBV27 and J is TRBJ1-4; a possible D gene is TRBD1 (5 bases). V shed 3 bases and J shed 10 bases, with 18 bases lying between them. The CDR3 spans 15 residues. Per germline, CDR1 MNHEY and CDR2 SMNVEV (reference sequence). CDR3 protein: CASSLRGLMRGKLFF. The DNA of the CDR3 is TGTGCCAGCAGTTTGAGAGGACTAATGAGGGGAAAACTGTTTTTT.

The V gene is TRBV3-1 (or the pseudogene TRBV3-2), the J gene TRBJ1-2, with D perhaps matching TRBD1 (6 bases). The germline gives CDR1 LGHDT, CDR2 YNNKEL (reference sequence). V was pared by 4 bases and J by 1 base, with 22 bases between. The CDR3 loop spans 18 amino acids. The CDR3 nucleotides read TGTGCCAGCAGCCCATTGCTCCTTCAGGGGACTAATAACTATGGCTACACCTTC. Amino acid sequence: CASSPLLLQGTNNYGYTF.

The CDR3, as DNA: TGTGCCAGTAGTATACGGGACAGCCATAGCAATCAGCCCCAGCATTTT. Encoded protein: CASSIRDSHSNQPQHF. The V and J genes are TRBV19 and TRBJ1-5, with 7 bases aligning to TRBD1. The CDR3 totals 16 residues. V trimming: 2 bases; J trimming: 0 bases; junction bases outside the gene matches: 4. From germline, CDR1 is LNHDA and CDR2 SQIVND (reference sequence).

The CDR3 coding sequence is TGTGCCAGCAGCCGAGGGACTAGCGGGAACCAAGAGACCCAGTACTTC. It codes for CASSRGTSGNQETQYF. V gene TRBV5-4 combines with J gene TRBJ2-5; TRBD2 aligns across 13 bases. Germline CDR1 SGHNT, CDR2 YYREEE (reference sequence). CDR3 length: 16 residues. V dropped 4 bases and J dropped 0; count of bases not matched to a gene: 3.

The chain joins TRBV4-2 to TRBJ2-6, with D perhaps TRBD2 (7 bases). Germline CDR1 LGHNA, CDR2 YNFKEQ. This CDR3 has 19 residues. Trimming cost V 1 base and J 0 bases, with 16 bases left between them. CDR3 sequence: CASSQGRGAGASGANVLTF. The CDR3, as DNA: TGTGCCAGCAGCCAAGGTCGGGGGGCCGGGGCCTCTGGGGCCAACGTCCTGACTTTC.